Given below is one T cell receptor (beta chain) in context. The antigen remains unidentified. CDR1 and CDR2 from the germline V gene are SQVTM and ANQGSEA. Trimming stripped 7 bases from V and 2 bases from J, with 14 bases between. There are 13 residues in the CDR3. This entry belongs to a study of cytomegalovirus exposure and HLA in healthy donors. Overall study results and limits: Later, an analysis found that common viral pathogens appeared to be linked with several of the most significant clusters. Later analysis suggested most CMV-associated TCR beta chains were HLA-restricted.

The PCR was carried out with 60 Vbeta primers and 13 Jbeta primers. In the original processing: About 10 million of about 88 million unique TCR beta chains were shared, per a later count. Assay used: immunoSEQ multiplex PCR; TCRdb lists only in-frame clones, some missing. D and trimming were read from the DNA, whereas the V and J calls and clone size are those reported in that table. The table has approximately 130,000 clones, around 85% seen once. This sequence was found in a boy younger than 18 in good health and CMV-seronegative. The gene calls are TRBV29-1 and TRBJ2-5, with D maybe TRBD2 (6 bases). The sequenced sample was PBMCs. The CDR3 DNA is TGCAGCGGGGAGGATGGCGCACAAGAGACCCAGTACTTC. Its translation: CSGEDGAQETQYF.